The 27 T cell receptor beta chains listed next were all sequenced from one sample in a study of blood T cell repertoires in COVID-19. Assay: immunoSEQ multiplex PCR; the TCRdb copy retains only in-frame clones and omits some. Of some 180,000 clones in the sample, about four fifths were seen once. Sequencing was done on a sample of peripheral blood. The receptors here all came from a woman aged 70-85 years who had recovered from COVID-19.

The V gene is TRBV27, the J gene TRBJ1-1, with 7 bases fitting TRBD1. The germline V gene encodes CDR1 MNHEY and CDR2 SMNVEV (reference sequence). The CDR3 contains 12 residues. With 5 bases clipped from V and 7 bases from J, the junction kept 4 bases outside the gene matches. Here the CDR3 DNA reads TGTGCCAGCAGTCCAGGGGGGCTTGAAGCTTTCTTT. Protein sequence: CASSPGGLEAFF.

The CDR3 nucleotides read TGTGCCAGCAGCCGACCTACAGGGGGCAATGAGCAGTTCTTC. Its protein is CASSRPTGGNEQFF. This sequence joins TRBV6-5 and TRBJ2-1; TRBD1 agrees at 8 bases. CDR1 and CDR2 from the germline V gene are MNHEY and SVGAGI. The CDR3 contains 14 residues. V dropped 6 bases and J dropped 6; count of bases not matched to a gene: 7.

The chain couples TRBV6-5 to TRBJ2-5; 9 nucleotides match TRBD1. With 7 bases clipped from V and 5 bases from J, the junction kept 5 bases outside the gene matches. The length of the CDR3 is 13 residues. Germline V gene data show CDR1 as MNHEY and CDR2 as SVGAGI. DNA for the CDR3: TGTGCCAGCACCCCGACAGGGGGGGAGACCCAGTACTTC. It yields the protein CASTPTGGETQYF.

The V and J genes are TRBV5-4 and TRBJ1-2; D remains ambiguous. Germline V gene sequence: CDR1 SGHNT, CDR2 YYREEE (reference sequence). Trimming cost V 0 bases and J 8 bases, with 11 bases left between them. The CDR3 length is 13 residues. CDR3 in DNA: TGTGCCAGCAGCTTGGACAGCCGAAGGGGCTACACCTTC. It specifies CASSLDSRRGYTF.

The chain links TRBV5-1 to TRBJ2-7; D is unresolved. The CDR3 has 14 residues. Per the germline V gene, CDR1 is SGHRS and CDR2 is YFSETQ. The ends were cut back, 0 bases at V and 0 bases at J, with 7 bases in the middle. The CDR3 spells CASSLASSSYEQYF. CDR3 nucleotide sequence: TGCGCCAGCAGCTTGGCGTCTAGCTCCTACGAGCAGTACTTC.

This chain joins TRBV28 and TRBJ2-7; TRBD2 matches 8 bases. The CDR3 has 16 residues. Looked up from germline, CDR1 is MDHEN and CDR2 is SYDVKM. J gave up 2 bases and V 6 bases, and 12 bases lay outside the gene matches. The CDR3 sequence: CASRGERGTGTYEQYF. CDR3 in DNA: TGTGCCAGCAGGGGGGAGCGGGGGACGGGGACCTACGAGCAGTACTTC.

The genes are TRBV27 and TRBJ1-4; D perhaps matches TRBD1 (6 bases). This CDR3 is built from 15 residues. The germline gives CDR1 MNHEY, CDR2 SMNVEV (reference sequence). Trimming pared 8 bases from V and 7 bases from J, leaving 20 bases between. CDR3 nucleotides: TGTGCCAGCGCCCCTGGGGCAGGGGTGGGTGAAAAACTGTTTTTT. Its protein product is CASAPGAGVGEKLFF.

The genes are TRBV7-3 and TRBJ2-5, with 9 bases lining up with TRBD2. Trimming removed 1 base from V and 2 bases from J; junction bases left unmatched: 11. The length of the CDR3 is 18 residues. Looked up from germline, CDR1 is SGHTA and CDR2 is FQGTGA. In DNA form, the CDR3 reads TGTGCCAGCAGCTTAAAAGGGAAAACGGGACTAGCACAAGAGACCCAGTACTTC. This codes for CASSLKGKTGLAQETQYF.

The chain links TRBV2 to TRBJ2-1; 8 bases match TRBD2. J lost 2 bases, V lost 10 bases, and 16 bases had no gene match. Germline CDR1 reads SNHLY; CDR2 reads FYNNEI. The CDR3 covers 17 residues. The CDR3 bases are TGTGCCACCCGGGGCAACAGGGCGGGGGGAGCCTACAATGAGCAGTTCTTC. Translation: CATRGNRAGGAYNEQFF. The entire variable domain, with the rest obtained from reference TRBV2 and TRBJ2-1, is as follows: EPEVTQTPSHQVTQMGQEVILRCVPISNHLYFYWYRQILGQKVEFLVSFYNNEISEKSEIFDDQFSVERPDGSNFTLKIRSTKLEDSAMYFCATRGNRAGGAYNEQFFGPGTRLTVL.

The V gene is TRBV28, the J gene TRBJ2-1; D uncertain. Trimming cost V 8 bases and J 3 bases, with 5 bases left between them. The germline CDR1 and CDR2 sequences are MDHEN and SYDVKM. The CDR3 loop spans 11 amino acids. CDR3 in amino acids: CASASYNEQFF. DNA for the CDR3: TGTGCCAGCGCCAGCTACAATGAGCAGTTCTTC.

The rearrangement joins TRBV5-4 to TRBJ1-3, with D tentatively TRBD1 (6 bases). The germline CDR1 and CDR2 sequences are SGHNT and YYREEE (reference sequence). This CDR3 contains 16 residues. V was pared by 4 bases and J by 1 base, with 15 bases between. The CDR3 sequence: CASSLGQLSSGNTIYF. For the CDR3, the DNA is TGTGCCAGCAGCCTCGGACAGCTCTCTTCTGGAAACACCATATATTTT.

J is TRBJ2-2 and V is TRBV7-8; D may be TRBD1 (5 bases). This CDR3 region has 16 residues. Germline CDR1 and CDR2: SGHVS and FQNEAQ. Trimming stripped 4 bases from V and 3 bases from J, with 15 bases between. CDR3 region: CASSSVRQIHTGELFF. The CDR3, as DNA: TGTGCCAGCAGCTCCGTACGACAGATTCACACCGGGGAGCTGTTTTTT.

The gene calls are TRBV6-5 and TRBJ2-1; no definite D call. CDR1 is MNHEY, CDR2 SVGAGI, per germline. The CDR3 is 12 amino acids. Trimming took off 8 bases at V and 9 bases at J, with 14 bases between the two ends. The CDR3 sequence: CASGSRLAEQFF. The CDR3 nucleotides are TGTGCCAGCGGCTCTAGATTGGCTGAGCAGTTCTTC.

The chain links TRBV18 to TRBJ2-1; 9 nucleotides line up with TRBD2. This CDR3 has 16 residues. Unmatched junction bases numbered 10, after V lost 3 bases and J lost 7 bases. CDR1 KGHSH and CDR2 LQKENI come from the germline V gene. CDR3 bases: TGTGCCAGCTCACCCCAGCTGGCGGGAGGGTCAAATGAGCAGTTCTTC. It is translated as CASSPQLAGGSNEQFF.

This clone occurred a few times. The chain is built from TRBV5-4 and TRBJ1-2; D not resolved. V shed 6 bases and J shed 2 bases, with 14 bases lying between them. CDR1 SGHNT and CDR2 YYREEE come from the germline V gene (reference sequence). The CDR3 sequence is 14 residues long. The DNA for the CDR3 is TGTGCCAGCACCCCCCGGAGGCAGAACTATGGCTACACCTTC. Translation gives CASTPRRQNYGYTF.

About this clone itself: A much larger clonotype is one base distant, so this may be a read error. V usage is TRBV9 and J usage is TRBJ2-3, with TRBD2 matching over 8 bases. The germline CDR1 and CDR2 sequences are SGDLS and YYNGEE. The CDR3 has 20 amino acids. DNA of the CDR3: TGTGCCGGCAGCGCCGGGGGGGGCAGTAGGGCGTCTGGGTATACAGATACGCAGTATTTT. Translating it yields CAGSAGGGSRASGYTDTQYF.

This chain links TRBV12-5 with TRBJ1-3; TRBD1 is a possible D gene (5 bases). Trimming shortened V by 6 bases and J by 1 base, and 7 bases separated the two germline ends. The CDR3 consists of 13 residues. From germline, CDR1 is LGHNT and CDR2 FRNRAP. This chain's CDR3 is CASGQESGNTIYF. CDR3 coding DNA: TGTGCTAGTGGACAGGAGTCTGGAAACACCATATATTTT.

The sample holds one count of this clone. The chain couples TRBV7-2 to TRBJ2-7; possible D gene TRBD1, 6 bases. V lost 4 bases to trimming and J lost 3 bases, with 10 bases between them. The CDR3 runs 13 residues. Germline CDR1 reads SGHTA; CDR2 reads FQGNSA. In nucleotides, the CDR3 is TGTGCCAGCAGCTCTGGACAGAACTACGAGCAGTACTTC. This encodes CASSSGQNYEQYF.

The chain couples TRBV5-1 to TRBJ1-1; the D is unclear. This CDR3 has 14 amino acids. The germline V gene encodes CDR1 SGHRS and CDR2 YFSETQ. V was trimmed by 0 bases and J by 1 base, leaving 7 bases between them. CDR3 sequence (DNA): TGCGCCAGCAGCTTGGACAGACCGAACACTGAAGCTTTCTTT. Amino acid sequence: CASSLDRPNTEAFF. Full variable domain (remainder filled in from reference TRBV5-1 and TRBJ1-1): KAGVTQTPRYLIKTRGQQVTLSCSPISGHRSVSWYQQTPGQGLQFLFEYFSETQRNKGNFPGRFSGRQFSNSRSEMNVSTLELGDSALYLCASSLDRPNTEAFFGQGTRLTVV.

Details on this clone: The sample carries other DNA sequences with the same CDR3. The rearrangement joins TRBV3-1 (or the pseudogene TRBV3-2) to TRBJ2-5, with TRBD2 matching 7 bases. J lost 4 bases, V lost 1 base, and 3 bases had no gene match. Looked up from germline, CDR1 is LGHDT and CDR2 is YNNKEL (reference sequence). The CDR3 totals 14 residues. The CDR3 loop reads CASSQGGGPETQYF. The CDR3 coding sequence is TGTGCCAGCAGCCAAGGCGGGGGTCCAGAGACCCAGTACTTC.

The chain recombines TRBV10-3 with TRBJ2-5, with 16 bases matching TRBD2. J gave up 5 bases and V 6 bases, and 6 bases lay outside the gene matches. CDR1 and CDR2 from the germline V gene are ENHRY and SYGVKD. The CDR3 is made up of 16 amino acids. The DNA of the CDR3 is TGTGCCATCAGCCCGGGACTAGCGGGGGGGCGGGAGACCCAGTACTTC. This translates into CAISPGLAGGRETQYF.

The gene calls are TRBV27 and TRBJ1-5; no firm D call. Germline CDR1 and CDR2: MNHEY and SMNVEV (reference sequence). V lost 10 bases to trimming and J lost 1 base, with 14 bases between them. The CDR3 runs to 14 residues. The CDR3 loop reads CATSGGGSNQPQHF. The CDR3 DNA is TGTGCCACAAGCGGAGGAGGGAGCAATCAGCCCCAGCATTTT.

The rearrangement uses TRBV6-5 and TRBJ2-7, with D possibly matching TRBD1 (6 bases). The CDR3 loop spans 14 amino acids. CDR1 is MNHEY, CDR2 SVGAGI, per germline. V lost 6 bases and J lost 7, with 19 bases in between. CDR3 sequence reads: CASRIRDQRGEQYF. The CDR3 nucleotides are TGTGCCAGCAGGATCCGGGACCAGAGGGGGGAGCAGTACTTC.

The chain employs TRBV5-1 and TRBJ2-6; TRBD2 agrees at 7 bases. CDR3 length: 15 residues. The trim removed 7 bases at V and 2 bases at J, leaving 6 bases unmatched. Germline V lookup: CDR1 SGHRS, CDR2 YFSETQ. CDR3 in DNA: TGCGCCAGCCACTGGGGGGGGGCTGGGGCCAACGTCCTGACTTTC. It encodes CASHWGGAGANVLTF. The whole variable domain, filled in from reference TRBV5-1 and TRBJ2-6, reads KAGVTQTPRYLIKTRGQQVTLSCSPISGHRSVSWYQQTPGQGLQFLFEYFSETQRNKGNFPGRFSGRQFSNSRSEMNVSTLELGDSALYLCASHWGGAGANVLTFGAGSRLTVL.

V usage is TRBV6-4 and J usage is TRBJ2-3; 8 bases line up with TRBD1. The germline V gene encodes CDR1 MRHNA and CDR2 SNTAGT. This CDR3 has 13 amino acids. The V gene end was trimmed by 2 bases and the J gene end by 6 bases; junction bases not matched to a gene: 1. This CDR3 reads CASSDQGADTQYF. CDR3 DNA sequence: TGTGCCAGCAGTGACCAGGGGGCGGATACGCAGTATTTT.

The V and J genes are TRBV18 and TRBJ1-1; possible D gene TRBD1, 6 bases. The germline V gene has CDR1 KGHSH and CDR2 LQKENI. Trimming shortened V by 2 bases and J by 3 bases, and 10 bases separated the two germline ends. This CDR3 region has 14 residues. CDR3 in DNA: TGTGCCAGCTCACCAGGGGGCTTGGACACTGAAGCTTTCTTT. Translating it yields CASSPGGLDTEAFF.

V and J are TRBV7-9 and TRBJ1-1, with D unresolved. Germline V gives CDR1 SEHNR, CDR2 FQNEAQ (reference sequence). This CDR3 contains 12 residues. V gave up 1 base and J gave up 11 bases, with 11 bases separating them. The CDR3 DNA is TGTGCCAGCAGCTTAGGGGCAGTGTACGCTTTCTTT. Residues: CASSLGAVYAFF.